This T cell receptor beta chain stems from a study of blood T cell repertoires in COVID-19. On the study more broadly: COVID-19 samples from acute and convalescent phases originated in the United States, Italy and Spain. From T cells, B-cell-depleted T cells, or PBMCs came the material, which was cDNA or gDNA.

CDR1 and CDR2 (germline): MGHRA, YSYEKL. The CDR3 totals 15 residues. With 4 bases clipped from V and 0 bases from J, the junction kept 5 bases outside the gene matches. In the authors' methods: Amplifying reference gene primers gave estimates of nucleated cell counts. The data were produced by immunoSEQ multiplex PCR, yet TCRdb's version contains in-frame clones alone and is incomplete. V and J calls and clone size come straight from that table; D and trimming were deduced from the DNA. The sample carries some 96,000 clones, about 80% recorded once. The origin of this receptor is a woman aged 70 to 79 with acute or convalescent COVID-19. The sample consisted of peripheral blood. The chain couples TRBV4-1 to TRBJ1-2, with TRBD1 matching 7 bases. In DNA, the CDR3 is TGCGCCAGCAGCCTTGGGGGACAGACTAACTATGGCTACACCTTC. Protein product: CASSLGGQTNYGYTF.